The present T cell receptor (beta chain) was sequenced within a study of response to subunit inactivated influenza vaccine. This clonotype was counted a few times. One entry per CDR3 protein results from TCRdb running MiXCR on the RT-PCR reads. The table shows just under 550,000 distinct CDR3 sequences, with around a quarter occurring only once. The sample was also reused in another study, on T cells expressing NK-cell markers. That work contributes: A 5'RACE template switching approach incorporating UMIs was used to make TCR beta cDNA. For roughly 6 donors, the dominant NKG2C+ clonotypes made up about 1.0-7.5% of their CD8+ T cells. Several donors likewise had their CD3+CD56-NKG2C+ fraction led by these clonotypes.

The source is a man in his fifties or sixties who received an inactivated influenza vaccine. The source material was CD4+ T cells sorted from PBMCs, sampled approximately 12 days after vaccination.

The chain's CDR3 is CASSQGLAGGLLTDTQYF. In DNA form, the CDR3 reads TGTGCCAGCAGCCAAGGACTAGCGGGAGGCTTACTCACAGATACGCAGTATTTT. The genes are TRBV3-1 and TRBJ2-3; 13 bases line up with TRBD2. CDR3 size: 18 residues. V lost 1 base, J lost 2 bases, and 6 bases stayed unmatched. The germline V gene has CDR1 LGHDT and CDR2 YNNKEL (reference sequence).